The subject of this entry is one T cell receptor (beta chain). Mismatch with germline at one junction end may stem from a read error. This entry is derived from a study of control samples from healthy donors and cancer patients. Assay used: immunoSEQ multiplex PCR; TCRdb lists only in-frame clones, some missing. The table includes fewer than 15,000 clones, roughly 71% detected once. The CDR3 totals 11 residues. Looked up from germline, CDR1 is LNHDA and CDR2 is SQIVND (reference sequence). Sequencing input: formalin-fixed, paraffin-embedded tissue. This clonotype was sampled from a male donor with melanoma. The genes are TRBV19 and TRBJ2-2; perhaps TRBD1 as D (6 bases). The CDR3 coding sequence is TGTGCCAGTAGTGGGGCAGGGGAACTGTTTTTT. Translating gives CASSGAGELFF.